The 26 T cell receptor beta chains reported below all come from one sample, sequenced in a study of T-cell memory formation after mild COVID-19. TCRdb processed the 5' RACE reads anew with MiXCR; each CDR3 protein has one entry. Here the sample spans under 600,000 distinct CDR3 sequences, less than 25% being singletons. Sequencing input: PBMCs or a T cell subset sorted from them (not recorded which). All receptors derive from an adult woman who had mild COVID-19 (a few samples of this study predate the infection). Cell type and time point are not known.

In this sample, this clonotype turned up a few times. The J gene is TRBJ2-2, the V gene TRBV4-3; TRBD2 might be the D (6 bases). Deletions cut 4 bases from V and 4 bases from J, with 10 bases between. This CDR3 region has 14 residues. Looked up from germline, CDR1 is LGHNA and CDR2 is YSLEER. CDR3 coding DNA: TGCGCCAGCAGCCGAACTAGCTCCACCGGGGAGCTGTTTTTT. Residues: CASSRTSSTGELFF.

The table lists this clonotype with a count of one. The chain links TRBV6-5 to TRBJ2-2; D might be TRBD1 or TRBD2, each matching 7 bases. Germline lookup yields CDR1 MNHEY and CDR2 SVGAGI. The V end lost 8 bases, the J end lost 0 bases, and 22 bases lay between the germline ends. The CDR3 has 18 residues. The CDR3 spells CASSQGGSVPSNTGELFF. In nucleotides, the CDR3 is TGTGCCAGCTCGCAGGGGGGGAGCGTCCCGTCGAACACCGGGGAGCTGTTTTTT.

This clonotype was found a few times. The chain is built from TRBV27 and TRBJ2-3; TRBD2 matches 11 bases. The CDR3 spans 15 residues. V dropped 4 bases and J dropped 6; count of bases not matched to a gene: 6. The germline V gene has CDR1 MNHEY and CDR2 SMNVEV (reference sequence). CDR3: CASSSIAGGVDTQYF. CDR3 DNA sequence: TGTGCCAGCAGTTCGATAGCGGGAGGGGTCGATACGCAGTATTTT.

V and J are TRBV11-2 and TRBJ2-1; D unresolved. Trimming took off 5 bases at V and 8 bases at J, with 19 bases between the two ends. The length of the CDR3 is 15 residues. CDR1 and CDR2 from the germline V gene are SGHAT and FQNNGV. The CDR3 loop reads CASSPFFSQNDEQFF. The CDR3 nucleotides read TGTGCCAGCAGCCCGTTTTTCTCCCAGAACGATGAGCAGTTCTTC.

This clonotype was recorded many times. The chain links TRBV24-1 to TRBJ2-4, with 8 bases lining up with TRBD2. The V segment lost 5 bases and the J segment 1 base; nucleotides outside the gene matches: 6. The CDR3 runs to 16 residues. CDR1 and CDR2 from the germline V gene are KGHDR and SFDVKD. The CDR3 loop reads CATSAGRGLAKNIQYF. The CDR3 bases are TGTGCCACCAGTGCCGGGAGGGGTTTGGCCAAAAACATTCAGTACTTC.

This clonotype was seen a handful of times. This sequence joins TRBV29-1 and TRBJ2-1, with D possibly matching TRBD1 (6 bases). Trimming removed 5 bases from V and 4 bases from J, with 12 bases in between. Germline CDR1 and CDR2: SQVTM and ANQGSEA. This CDR3 contains 13 residues. DNA of the CDR3: TGCAGCGTTTGGACAGTCGGGTACAATGAGCAGTTCTTC. It translates to CSVWTVGYNEQFF.

This clonotype was seen a few times. The chain carries TRBV12-3 or TRBV12-4 and TRBJ2-7, with D hard to call. This CDR3 comprises 16 residues. The V end was cut by 3 bases, the J end by 0 bases, with 15 bases between. The CDR3, as DNA: TGTGCCAGCAGTTTGTCCGTTTCCACAGTCTCCTACGAGCAGTACTTC. This gives the protein CASSLSVSTVSYEQYF.

This clonotype came up a few times. The chain recombines TRBV6-5 with TRBJ2-7; 8 bases agree with TRBD1. CDR1 MNHEY and CDR2 SVGAGI come from the germline V gene. The CDR3 runs 14 residues. V shed 6 bases, J shed 0 bases, and the junction held 4 bases outside the gene matches. The CDR3 nucleotides are TGTGCCAGCAGCCCCCAGGGGGCCTCCTACGAGCAGTACTTC. It specifies CASSPQGASYEQYF.

Ten or more counts support this clonotype. The gene calls are TRBV3-1 and TRBJ2-7; no clear D. Germline-derived CDR1 and CDR2 are LGHDT and YNNKEL (reference sequence). CDR3 length: 14 amino acids. The germline V and J ends were trimmed by 0 bases and 2 bases, with 8 bases remaining between them. The CDR3 here is CASSQDEGTYEQYF. The CDR3 nucleotides are TGTGCCAGCAGCCAAGATGAAGGGACCTACGAGCAGTACTTC.

The chain combines TRBV12-3 or TRBV12-4 with TRBJ1-4; a weak D match, TRBD1 (5 bases). The CDR3 has 15 amino acids. Trimming took 10 bases from V and 0 from J, leaving 15 bases between them. CDR3 loop: CATTLGDPTNEKLFF. The CDR3 nucleotides read TGTGCCACTACGCTGGGGGACCCAACTAATGAAAAACTGTTTTTT.

V gene TRBV5-6 combines with J gene TRBJ2-7, with 10 bases that match TRBD1. With V trimmed by 0 bases and J by 6 bases, 3 bases remained unmatched. Per the germline V gene, CDR1 is SGHDT and CDR2 is YYEEEE. The CDR3 sequence is 14 residues long. The DNA of the CDR3 is TGTGCCAGCAGCTTGGCGGGACAGGGGATCGAGCAGTACTTC. This sequence encodes CASSLAGQGIEQYF.

The chain uses TRBV6-5 and TRBJ2-7; TRBD1 aligns across 8 bases. The CDR3 is made up of 15 amino acids. Germline CDR1 is MNHEY and CDR2 is SVGAGI. J gave up 3 bases and V 5 bases, and 9 bases lay outside the gene matches. CDR3 loop: CASSQDRDRSYEQYF. The CDR3 DNA reads TGTGCCAGCAGTCAAGACCGGGACAGGAGCTACGAGCAGTACTTC.

V usage is TRBV9 and J usage is TRBJ2-1; a possible D gene is TRBD2 (5 bases). Germline lookup yields CDR1 SGDLS and CDR2 YYNGEE. V was trimmed by 4 bases and J by 9 bases, leaving 17 bases between them. The CDR3 totals 14 residues. For the CDR3, the DNA is TGTGCCAGCAGCTCGGACTCGGTGTACGGTGAGCAGTTCTTC. This sequence encodes CASSSDSVYGEQFF.

This rearrangement joins TRBV12-3 or TRBV12-4 to TRBJ1-1; no clear D. Trimming took 5 bases from V and 1 from J, leaving 8 bases between them. This CDR3 is built from 13 residues. The chain's CDR3 is CASSAFGNTEAFF. CDR3 DNA: TGTGCCAGCAGTGCCTTCGGGAACACTGAAGCTTTCTTT.

This clonotype was seen a handful of times. In nucleotides, the CDR3 is TGTGCCAGCAGCTTAGGATCTGTCGCGGGAGGGGTTTCAGATACGCAGTATTTT. It codes for CASSLGSVAGGVSDTQYF. The V and J genes are TRBV7-2 and TRBJ2-3; 9 nucleotides agree with TRBD2. Trimming removed 1 base from V and 4 bases from J; junction bases left unmatched: 12. The CDR3 runs 18 residues. CDR1 and CDR2 (germline): SGHTA, FQGNSA.

V is TRBV20-1 and J is TRBJ2-5, with D possibly matching TRBD1 (6 bases). Germline V gives CDR1 DFQATT, CDR2 SNEGSKA (reference sequence). V dropped 6 bases and J dropped 1 base, with 9 bases sitting between them. The CDR3 contains 12 residues. The DNA of the CDR3 is TGCAGTGCCCCGGACAGCCAAGAGACCCAGTACTTC. It yields the protein CSAPDSQETQYF.

V gene TRBV5-1 combines with J gene TRBJ2-3, with D possibly matching TRBD1 (5 bases). This CDR3 has 15 residues. CDR1 SGHRS and CDR2 YFSETQ come from the germline V gene. Trimming left V 5 bases short and J 1 base short, with 14 bases between. CDR3 DNA: TGCGCCAGCAGTAACCGACAGTCAGGCACAGATACGCAGTATTTT. This translates into CASSNRQSGTDTQYF. The variable domain in full, with the rest retrieved from reference TRBV5-1 and TRBJ2-3, is KAGVTQTPRYLIKTRGQQVTLSCSPISGHRSVSWYQQTPGQGLQFLFEYFSETQRNKGNFPGRFSGRQFSNSRSEMNVSTLELGDSALYLCASSNRQSGTDTQYFGPGTRLTVL.

The DNA of the CDR3 is TGTGCCAGCACCTACGGGGGACTCCAGTCAGGCGAGCAGTACTTC. It yields the protein CASTYGGLQSGEQYF. The chain joins TRBV5-6 to TRBJ2-7, with TRBD2 as a possible D gene (6 bases). The CDR3 sequence is 15 residues long. CDR1 is SGHDT, CDR2 YYEEEE, per germline. The germline V and J ends were trimmed by 6 bases and 6 bases, with 22 bases remaining between them.

The chain uses TRBV29-1 and TRBJ1-1; no reliable D call. The CDR3 spans 13 residues. CDR1 and CDR2 from the germline V gene are SQVTM and ANQGSEA. V lost 2 bases to trimming and J lost 0 bases, with 7 bases between them. CDR3 sequence (DNA): TGCAGCGTTGAAAGGGAAATGAACACTGAAGCTTTCTTT. Amino acids: CSVEREMNTEAFF.

A few counts support this clonotype. Written as DNA, the CDR3 is TGTGCCAGCCGTAGGGGACAGACAGTCCAAGAGACCCAGTACTTC. Its protein product is CASRRGQTVQETQYF. This chain connects TRBV2 to TRBJ2-5, with 7 bases aligning to TRBD1. The CDR3 loop spans 15 amino acids. Germline CDR1 is SNHLY and CDR2 is FYNNEI. The junction had 10 bases not matched to a gene; V was cut back by 8 bases and J by 1 base.

DNA of the CDR3: TGTGCCAGCAGTTGGACTAGCGGATACTCCTACGAGCAGTACTTC. Amino acid sequence: CASSWTSGYSYEQYF. The V call is TRBV6-6, the J call TRBJ2-7; 10 bases are a match to TRBD2. There are 15 residues in the CDR3. Unmatched junction bases numbered 3, after V lost 4 bases and J lost 0 bases. CDR1 is MNHNY, CDR2 SVGAGI, per germline (reference sequence).

This clonotype turned up a few times. The J gene is TRBJ1-4, the V gene TRBV5-6; 11 nucleotides agree with TRBD1. This CDR3 is 17 amino acids long. After removal of 1 base from V and 3 bases from J, the junction contained 5 bases not matched to a gene. Germline CDR1 reads SGHDT; CDR2 reads YYEEEE. The CDR3 sequence is CASSLLGQGASNEKLFF. The CDR3 nucleotides are TGTGCCAGCAGCTTGCTCGGACAGGGGGCGTCTAATGAAAAACTGTTTTTT.

The chain couples TRBV18 to TRBJ2-5, with D possibly TRBD2 on 6 matching bases. The germline V gene encodes CDR1 KGHSH and CDR2 LQKENI. Trimming left V 2 bases short and J 0 bases short, with 13 bases between. The CDR3 totals 16 residues. CDR3 sequence (DNA): TGTGCCAGCTCACCAGGGATAGCGGAGTACCAAGAGACCCAGTACTTC. Amino acid sequence: CASSPGIAEYQETQYF.

This chain connects TRBV7-9 to TRBJ2-7; 10 nucleotides agree with TRBD2. Germline V gene data show CDR1 as SEHNR and CDR2 as FQNEAQ (reference sequence). The CDR3 contains 14 residues. J lost 9 bases, V lost 5 bases, and 10 bases had no gene match. The CDR3 DNA follows: TGTGCCAGCAGCCGGCCCCTAGCGGGAGATTTGCAGTACTTC. Amino acids: CASSRPLAGDLQYF.

This clonotype was seen only a few times. The chain links TRBV4-1 to TRBJ1-2; 9 bases are a match to TRBD1. Germline V CDR1 and CDR2: MGHRA, YSYEKL. Germline trimming cut 4 bases from V and 4 bases from J; bases unmatched to any gene: 7. CDR3 length: 15 amino acids. This CDR3 is CASSPPTGGGYGYTF. As DNA, the CDR3 is TGCGCCAGCAGCCCCCCGACAGGGGGAGGCTATGGCTACACCTTC.

The chain has TRBV6-5 and TRBJ2-7, with D perhaps matching TRBD1 or TRBD2 (7 bases each). V was trimmed by 8 bases and J by 2 bases, leaving 22 bases between them. Germline V gene lookup returns CDR1 MNHEY and CDR2 SVGAGI. The CDR3 spans 16 residues. DNA of the CDR3: TGTGCCAGCCGTAGGGACTACAGGGGTTACACCTACGAGCAGTACTTC. Its protein is CASRRDYRGYTYEQYF.